This entry lists 18 T cell receptor beta chains sequenced from one sample in a study of cytomegalovirus exposure and HLA in healthy donors. A multiplex PCR was run with 60 Vbeta primers and 13 Jbeta primers. TCRdb keeps only in-frame clones here, not all; method: immunoSEQ multiplex PCR. This sample has under 250,000 clones, with under 85% found just once. Input material: PBMCs. These receptors were taken from a middle-aged man in good health and CMV-seronegative.

This chain connects TRBV29-1 to TRBJ2-7; 15 bases match TRBD2. The germline CDR1 and CDR2 sequences are SQVTM and ANQGSEA. The CDR3 is 18 amino acids. Trimming removed 4 bases from V and 0 bases from J; junction bases left unmatched: 10. The CDR3 DNA reads as TGCAGCGTTGCCAAAGGACTAGCGGGAGGGCCCAACTCCTACGAGCAGTACTTC. Protein product: CSVAKGLAGGPNSYEQYF.

This clone occurred once. This chain uses TRBV18 with TRBJ2-7; 8 bases agree with TRBD1. CDR1 is KGHSH, CDR2 LQKENI, per germline. The CDR3 is made up of 15 amino acids. The V and J ends lost 3 bases and 2 bases, in that order; junction bases with no gene match: 6. This CDR3 reads CASSPGQGGTYEQYF. For the CDR3, the DNA is TGTGCCAGCTCACCTGGACAGGGCGGAACCTACGAGCAGTACTTC.

The rearrangement uses TRBV9 and TRBJ2-3, with a weak D call TRBD2 (5 bases). In germline, CDR1 is SGDLS, CDR2 YYNGEE. V was clipped by 0 bases and J by 3 bases, with 11 bases between them. There are 15 residues in the CDR3. The CDR3 loop reads CASSVVEGVTDTQYF. In DNA form, the CDR3 reads TGTGCCAGCAGCGTAGTAGAGGGAGTTACAGATACGCAGTATTTT.

The chain uses TRBV6-5 and TRBJ2-2; TRBD1 might be the D (6 bases). Germline values: CDR1 MNHEY, CDR2 SVGAGI. V was cut by 2 bases and J by 7 bases, with 11 bases left in between. The CDR3 has 14 residues. CDR3 sequence reads: CASSYTTGSGELFF. The CDR3 DNA sequence: TGTGCCAGCAGTTACACCACAGGGAGCGGGGAGCTGTTTTTT.

The V and J genes are TRBV7-2 and TRBJ1-1; unclear D gene. The CDR3 consists of 13 residues. Trimming left V 1 base short and J 4 bases short, with 7 bases between. Germline-derived CDR1 and CDR2 are SGHTA and FQGNSA. Here the CDR3 DNA reads TGTGCCAGCAGCTTAGGAGTGCGCACTGAAGCTTTCTTT. Amino acids: CASSLGVRTEAFF. The full variable domain, rest sourced from reference TRBV7-2 and TRBJ1-1, is GAGVSQSPSNKVTEKGKDVELRCDPISGHTALYWYRQSLGQGLEFLIYFQGNSAPDKSGLPSDRFSAERTGGSVSTLTIQRTQQEDSAVYLCASSLGVRTEAFFGQGTRLTVV.

The CDR3 reads CASSLEGQGGNEQFF. The CDR3 DNA reads as TGTGCCAGCAGCTTAGAGGGGCAGGGAGGCAATGAGCAGTTCTTC. This chain uses TRBV5-4 with TRBJ2-1; D might be TRBD2 (6 bases). This CDR3 region has 15 residues. Germline lookup yields CDR1 SGHNT and CDR2 YYREEE (reference sequence). The V end was cut by 2 bases, the J end by 6 bases, with 15 bases between.

The chain links TRBV27 to TRBJ1-1; 7 bases match TRBD1. The CDR3 spans 14 residues. Germline CDR1 reads MNHEY; CDR2 reads SMNVEV (reference sequence). V trimming: 3 bases; J trimming: 5 bases; junction bases outside the gene matches: 6. This CDR3 reads CASSLTAGGTEAFF. CDR3 bases: TGTGCCAGCAGTTTGACGGCAGGGGGTACTGAAGCTTTCTTT.

This clone showed up just a few times. The chain recombines TRBV6-6 with TRBJ2-1, with 7 bases matching TRBD2. Per the germline V gene, CDR1 is MNHNY and CDR2 is SVGAGI (reference sequence). The ends lost 5 bases at V and 9 bases at J; junction bases unmatched: 10. The CDR3 has 14 residues. CDR3 residues: CASSIRDYKSEQFF. As DNA, the CDR3 is TGTGCCAGCAGTATCCGGGACTACAAAAGTGAGCAGTTCTTC.

This clone has just a few counts. CDR3 bases: TGTGCCAGCAGCTTGGGTGGCCAGGGATACACTGAAGCTTTCTTT. It translates to CASSLGGQGYTEAFF. The chain carries TRBV5-4 and TRBJ1-1; D possibly corresponds to TRBD1 (5 bases). This CDR3 has 15 residues. The germline CDR1 and CDR2 sequences are SGHNT and YYREEE (reference sequence). Trimming left V 0 bases short and J 3 bases short, with 12 bases between.

This chain joins TRBV18 and TRBJ2-7; possible D gene TRBD1, 5 bases. CDR1 and CDR2 from the germline V gene are KGHSH and LQKENI. The CDR3 is made up of 13 amino acids. Trimming left V 4 bases short and J 0 bases short, with 7 bases between. This CDR3 reads CASSQQDSYEQYF. Written as DNA, the CDR3 is TGTGCCAGCTCACAACAGGACTCCTACGAGCAGTACTTC.

This chain connects TRBV5-1 to TRBJ2-7, with TRBD2 matching over 8 bases. V shed 4 bases, J shed 5 bases, and the junction held 11 bases outside the gene matches. The CDR3 loop spans 15 amino acids. CDR1 and CDR2 from the germline V gene are SGHRS and YFSETQ. CDR3 residues: CASSPPSGSWNEQYF. CDR3 DNA: TGCGCCAGCAGCCCGCCAAGCGGGAGTTGGAACGAGCAGTACTTC.

V is TRBV5-1 and J is TRBJ2-7, with D possibly being TRBD1 (6 bases). Germline CDR1 is SGHRS and CDR2 is YFSETQ. The CDR3 has 14 residues. V lost 4 bases to trimming and J lost 4 bases, with 15 bases between them. This chain's CDR3 is CASSAPGQSYEQYF. CDR3 DNA sequence: TGCGCCAGCAGCGCGCCGGGACAATCATACGAGCAGTACTTC.

The chain is built from TRBV18 and TRBJ2-1; D possibly corresponds to TRBD2 (6 bases). V was shortened by 5 bases and J by 5 bases, with 10 bases between the two germline ends. The length of the CDR3 is 13 residues. Germline-derived CDR1 and CDR2 are KGHSH and LQKENI. The chain's CDR3 is CASSAGGNNEQFF. DNA of the CDR3: TGTGCCAGCTCAGCCGGGGGTAACAATGAGCAGTTCTTC. The whole variable domain, filled in from reference TRBV18 and TRBJ2-1, reads NAGVMQNPRHLVRRRGQEARLRCSPMKGHSHVYWYRQLPEEGLKFMVYLQKENIIDESGMPKERFSAEFPKEGPSILRIQQVVRGDSAAYFCASSAGGNNEQFFGPGTRLTVL.

The V call is TRBV7-6, the J call TRBJ2-5; possibly TRBD2 for D (5 bases). The closer fit of TRBJ2-7 to the DNA end suggests the J call may be wrong. The CDR3 runs 12 residues. In germline, CDR1 is SGHVS, CDR2 FNYEAQ. The CDR3 coding sequence is TGTGCCAGCAGCTCGAGCGGTTACGAGCAGTACTTC. Its protein is CASSSSGYEQYF.

The chain combines TRBV28 with TRBJ2-5, with TRBD2 matching over 12 bases. Trimming took 5 bases from V and 4 from J; bases not matched to a gene: 5. The CDR3 totals 15 residues. The V gene's germline CDR1 is MDHEN and CDR2 SYDVKM. The CDR3 here is CASSGTSGLRETQYF. The CDR3 DNA sequence: TGTGCCAGCAGTGGGACTAGCGGGTTGAGAGAGACCCAGTACTTC.

The chain employs TRBV7-3 and TRBJ1-1, with a weak D call TRBD1 (5 bases). Germline V CDR1 and CDR2: SGHTA, FQGTGA. V was clipped by 5 bases and J by 4 bases, with 20 bases between them. The CDR3 sequence is 16 residues long. The CDR3 region is CASSQGGGGDPTEAFF. The CDR3 region has the DNA TGTGCCAGCAGCCAGGGCGGGGGAGGGGACCCCACTGAAGCTTTCTTT.

The chain couples TRBV2 to TRBJ2-1; 8 bases map to TRBD1. Germline trimming cut 7 bases from V and 3 bases from J; bases unmatched to any gene: 5. This CDR3 is built from 14 residues. Germline V lookup: CDR1 SNHLY, CDR2 FYNNEI. DNA of the CDR3: TGTGCCAGCATGGTGACAGGGGTCTACAATGAGCAGTTCTTC. Translating it yields CASMVTGVYNEQFF.

The J gene is TRBJ1-1, the V gene TRBV9; TRBD1 aligns across 10 bases. Losses at the gene ends were 0 bases for V and 8 bases for J; bases not matched to a gene: 7. Germline CDR1 SGDLS, CDR2 YYNGEE. The CDR3 length is 15 residues. The CDR3 protein is CASSVGGTGVSEAFF. The CDR3, as DNA: TGTGCCAGCAGCGTAGGTGGGACAGGGGTCTCAGAAGCTTTCTTT.